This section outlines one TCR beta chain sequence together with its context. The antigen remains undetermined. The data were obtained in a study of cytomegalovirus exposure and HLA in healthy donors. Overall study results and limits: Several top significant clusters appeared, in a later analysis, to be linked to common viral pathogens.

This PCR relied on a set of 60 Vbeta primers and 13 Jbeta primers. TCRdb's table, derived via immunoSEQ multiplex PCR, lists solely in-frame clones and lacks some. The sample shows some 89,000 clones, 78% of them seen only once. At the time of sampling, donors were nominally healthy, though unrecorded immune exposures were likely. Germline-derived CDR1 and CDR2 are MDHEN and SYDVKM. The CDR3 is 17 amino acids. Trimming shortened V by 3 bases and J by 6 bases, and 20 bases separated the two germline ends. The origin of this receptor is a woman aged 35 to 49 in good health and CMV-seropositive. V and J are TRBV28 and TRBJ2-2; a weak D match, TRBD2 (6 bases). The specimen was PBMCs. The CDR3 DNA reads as TGTGCCAGCAGTTTTTGGGGGACTTTTACTTCAGCCGGGGAGCTGTTTTTT. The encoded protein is CASSFWGTFTSAGELFF. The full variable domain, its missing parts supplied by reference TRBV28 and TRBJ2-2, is DVKVTQSSRYLVKRTGEKVFLECVQDMDHENMFWYRQDPGLGLRLIYFSYDVKMKEKGDIPEGYSVSREKKERFSLILESASTNQTSMYLCASSFWGTFTSAGELFFGEGSRLTVL.